What follows are 32 T cell receptor beta chains derived from one specimen sequenced in a study of T cell repertoires in cytomegalovirus infection. No antigen is known for these receptors. TCRdb reanalysed the reads using MiXCR and keeps one entry per CDR3 protein. The sample carries approximately 730,000 distinct CDR3 sequences, under 35% recorded once. This sample comprised cultured CD8+ T cells from PBMCs, obtained from culture after CMV antigen stimulation. The receptors derive from a human donor in good health (CMV status not recorded). Some clones in this sample may be carry-over from other donors' samples.

This chain uses TRBV19 with TRBJ2-7; 7 bases align to TRBD1. The germline gives CDR1 LNHDA, CDR2 SQIVND (reference sequence). The CDR3 runs 16 residues. With 5 bases clipped from V and 3 bases from J, the junction kept 13 bases outside the gene matches. CDR3 in DNA: TGTGCCAGTAGTCCCACGAAGGGGGCTGATTTCTACGAGCAGTACTTC. Its translation is CASSPTKGADFYEQYF.

Only a few counts were recorded for this clonotype. This CDR3 reads CASSLYPGQRGDEQFF. CDR3 nucleotide sequence: TGTGCCAGCAGCTTGTACCCGGGCCAGCGGGGGGATGAGCAGTTCTTC. The rearrangement uses TRBV5-5 and TRBJ2-1; 9 bases fit TRBD2. The V gene end was trimmed by 1 base and the J gene end by 8 bases; junction bases not matched to a gene: 10. The CDR3 length is 16 residues. Germline CDR1 is SGHKS and CDR2 is YYEKEE (reference sequence).

In its sample, this clonotype was seen a few times. The J gene is TRBJ1-5, the V gene TRBV7-6; tentative D call: TRBD1 (6 bases). The CDR3 has 16 residues. Trimming took off 5 bases at V and 4 bases at J, with 18 bases between the two ends. The germline V gene has CDR1 SGHVS and CDR2 FNYEAQ. The CDR3 is CASSRYGEGVNQPQHF. As DNA, the CDR3 is TGTGCCAGCAGCCGTTACGGGGAGGGGGTAAATCAGCCCCAGCATTTT.

This clonotype was counted many times. V and J are TRBV27 and TRBJ1-5; perhaps TRBD1 as D (5 bases). Germline lookup yields CDR1 MNHEY and CDR2 SMNVEV (reference sequence). CDR3 length: 14 amino acids. V shed 6 bases and J shed 0 bases, with 9 bases lying between them. CDR3 residues: CASSFQGSNQPQHF. CDR3 in DNA: TGTGCCAGCAGCTTCCAGGGTAGCAATCAGCCCCAGCATTTT.

The genes are TRBV28 and TRBJ1-2; 11 nucleotides line up with TRBD1. There are 16 residues in the CDR3. The J segment lost 6 bases and the V segment lost 3 bases, leaving 9 bases of the junction unmatched. CDR1 MDHEN and CDR2 SYDVKM come from the germline V gene. In nucleotides, the CDR3 is TGTGCCAGCAGTTTCTCAGGGACAGGGGGTCCGGATGGCTACACCTTC. Protein sequence: CASSFSGTGGPDGYTF.

The gene calls are TRBV7-9 and TRBJ2-7; 8 nucleotides align to TRBD1. Per the germline V gene, CDR1 is SEHNR and CDR2 is FQNEAQ (reference sequence). The CDR3 is made up of 14 amino acids. Germline trimming cut 5 bases from V and 3 bases from J; bases unmatched to any gene: 6. The CDR3 DNA reads TGTGCCAGCAGCCCGAGGACAGGGATCTACGAGCAGTACGTC. It yields the protein CASSPRTGIYEQYV.

The chain is built from TRBV9 and TRBJ1-1; no firm D call. In germline, CDR1 is SGDLS, CDR2 YYNGEE. The CDR3 spans 12 residues. Trimming shortened V by 0 bases and J by 5 bases, and 5 bases separated the two germline ends. CDR3 protein: CASSVEGTEAFF. The CDR3, as DNA: TGTGCCAGCAGCGTAGAGGGAACTGAAGCTTTCTTT.

The chain recombines TRBV6-2 or TRBV6-3 with TRBJ2-7; TRBD2 matches at 9 bases. Germline V CDR1 and CDR2: MNHEY, SVGEGT. Germline trimming cut 2 bases from V and 4 bases from J; bases unmatched to any gene: 6. The CDR3 spans 15 residues. The CDR3 nucleotides are TGTGCCAGCAGTTACCCCCTAGCGGGGCTTTACGAGCAGTACGTC. Translation: CASSYPLAGLYEQYV.

This clonotype occurred a few times. V and J are TRBV9 and TRBJ2-1; 7 positions agree with TRBD1. The V gene end was trimmed by 3 bases and the J gene end by 6 bases; junction bases not matched to a gene: 3. Germline values: CDR1 SGDLS, CDR2 YYNGEE. The CDR3 consists of 13 residues. The CDR3 nucleotides are TGTGCCAGCAGCGGTACAGGGGCCAATGAGCAGTTCTTC. Protein: CASSGTGANEQFF.

The table lists this clonotype with a few counts. The chain is built from TRBV4-1 and TRBJ2-1; 7 nucleotides agree with TRBD2. CDR1 and CDR2 (germline): MGHRA, YSYEKL. The CDR3 sequence is 16 residues long. Losses at the gene ends were 0 bases for V and 3 bases for J; bases not matched to a gene: 5. The CDR3: CASSQEGSGVYNEQFF. The DNA for the CDR3 is TGCGCCAGCAGCCAAGAAGGAAGCGGGGTCTACAATGAGCAGTTCTTC.

This clonotype was seen more than once but under ten times. CDR3 sequence: CATSGGSNEQFF. The CDR3, as DNA: TGTGCCACGTCGGGGGGCAGCAATGAGCAGTTCTTC. This chain joins TRBV27 and TRBJ2-1; possible D gene TRBD2, 7 bases. This CDR3 is 12 amino acids long. Trimming took off 10 bases at V and 6 bases at J, with 13 bases between the two ends. The germline gives CDR1 MNHEY, CDR2 SMNVEV (reference sequence).

As concerns this clonotype: This likely came from a read error, as a far larger clone is one base away. The CDR3 is CASSPGTGDTEAFF. The CDR3 nucleotides are TGTGCCAGCAGCCCCGGGACAGGGGACACTGAAGCTTTCTTT. The rearrangement links TRBV9 to TRBJ1-1, with 10 bases identical to TRBD1. Germline-derived CDR1 and CDR2 are SGDLS and YYNGEE. Trimming removed 4 bases from V and 3 bases from J; junction bases left unmatched: 3. This CDR3 has 14 residues.

CDR3 nucleotides: TGTGCCAGCAGCCAAGATGCGGGAGGGGGGTTCTACGAGCAGTACTTC. This gives the protein CASSQDAGGGFYEQYF. The V and J genes are TRBV14 and TRBJ2-7; TRBD2 aligns across 9 bases. Germline V CDR1 and CDR2: SGHDN, FVKESK. With 0 bases clipped from V and 3 bases from J, the junction kept 6 bases outside the gene matches. This CDR3 region has 16 residues.

The sample holds many counts of this clonotype. This rearrangement joins TRBV27 to TRBJ1-6, with no clear D. This CDR3 is built from 14 residues. Per the germline V gene, CDR1 is MNHEY and CDR2 is SMNVEV (reference sequence). Trimming took 6 bases from V and 2 from J, leaving 8 bases between them. The chain's CDR3 is CASSAGTYNSPLHF. Here the CDR3 DNA reads TGTGCCAGCAGCGCCGGGACCTATAATTCACCCCTCCACTTT.

This clonotype has just a few counts. The chain combines TRBV20-1 with TRBJ2-1, with TRBD1 matching over 9 bases. The CDR3 is made up of 15 amino acids. The germline V gene has CDR1 DFQATT and CDR2 SNEGSKA (reference sequence). The V gene end was trimmed by 0 bases and the J gene end by 5 bases; junction bases not matched to a gene: 5. The CDR3 is CSARDIRTGDNEQFF. CDR3 in DNA: TGCAGTGCTAGAGATATCCGGACAGGGGACAATGAGCAGTTCTTC.

This chain uses TRBV9 with TRBJ1-2; D is ambiguous. Germline assignment: CDR1 SGDLS and CDR2 YYNGEE. The CDR3 runs to 15 residues. With 0 bases removed from V and 0 bases from J, the gap between germline ends came to 9 bases. The CDR3 bases are TGTGCCAGCAGCGTAGACGGGCAATCTAACTATGGCTACACCTTC. Translation: CASSVDGQSNYGYTF.

This chain connects TRBV15 to TRBJ2-3, with D perhaps being TRBD1 or TRBD2 (6 bases each). The germline V gene has CDR1 LNHNV and CDR2 YYDKDF (reference sequence). This CDR3 is built from 13 residues. Trimming cost V 5 bases and J 6 bases, with 12 bases left between them. CDR3 sequence: CATSARRGDTQYF. The CDR3 nucleotides are TGTGCCACCAGCGCCCGGAGGGGGGATACGCAGTATTTT.

There are many counts of this clonotype. The J gene is TRBJ2-1, the V gene TRBV7-2; D gene ambiguous. Germline lookup yields CDR1 SGHTA and CDR2 FQGNSA. The CDR3 sequence is 14 residues long. Trimming took off 6 bases at V and 10 bases at J, with 19 bases between the two ends. This CDR3 reads CASRAPGTTREQFF. The DNA of the CDR3 is TGTGCCAGCAGGGCACCAGGCACTACGCGGGAGCAGTTCTTC.

The count of this clonotype is one. This sequence joins TRBV19 and TRBJ2-1, with D perhaps TRBD2 (5 bases). The CDR3 contains 15 residues. Trimming left V 9 bases short and J 0 bases short, with 15 bases between. Germline values: CDR1 LNHDA, CDR2 SQIVND (reference sequence). The CDR3 nucleotides are TGTGCCAGCCAGGACTTCCGATACTCCTACAATGAGCAGTTCTTC. Residues: CASQDFRYSYNEQFF.

The rearrangement uses TRBV2 and TRBJ2-3; 10 nucleotides align to TRBD1. Trimming took 10 bases from V and 3 from J; bases not matched to a gene: 4. Looked up from germline, CDR1 is SNHLY and CDR2 is FYNNEI. The CDR3 is 13 amino acids. DNA of the CDR3: TGTGCCATTGACAGGGGGCGGACAGATACGCAGTATTTT. Protein sequence: CAIDRGRTDTQYF.

The table lists this clonotype with many counts. The J gene is TRBJ2-3, the V gene TRBV7-8, with TRBD2 identical over 10 bases. CDR3 length: 16 amino acids. Germline CDR1 is SGHVS and CDR2 is FQNEAQ. The junction had 7 bases not matched to a gene; V was cut back by 1 base and J by 6 bases. The CDR3 loop reads CASSLELAGLRDTQYF. In DNA form, the CDR3 reads TGTGCCAGCAGCTTAGAACTAGCGGGGCTCAGGGATACGCAGTATTTT.

This chain joins TRBV20-1 and TRBJ2-1; 11 nucleotides line up with TRBD1. The V and J ends lost 6 bases and 10 bases, in that order; junction bases with no gene match: 11. The germline V gene has CDR1 DFQATT and CDR2 SNEGSKA (reference sequence). The CDR3 has 14 residues. DNA of the CDR3: TGCAGTGCCAACCCCAGGACAGGGGGCATCGAGCAGTTCTTC. Protein: CSANPRTGGIEQFF.

This chain joins TRBV9 and TRBJ1-6, with 7 bases aligning to TRBD1. After removal of 2 bases from V and 8 bases from J, the junction contained 1 base not matched to a gene. Germline CDR1 reads SGDLS; CDR2 reads YYNGEE. CDR3 length equals 13 residues. The CDR3 region is CASSVGTDSPLHF. CDR3 nucleotide sequence: TGTGCCAGCAGCGTTGGGACAGATTCACCCCTCCACTTT.

This clonotype occurred a few times. This chain uses TRBV7-2 with TRBJ2-7; D is possibly TRBD1 (6 bases). This CDR3 contains 15 residues. The ends were cut back, 5 bases at V and 0 bases at J, with 14 bases in the middle. From germline, CDR1 is SGHTA and CDR2 FQGNSA. DNA of the CDR3: TGTGCCAGCAGCGCCCGCCCGGACAGCTCCTACGAGCAGTACTTC. Residues: CASSARPDSSYEQYF.

This clonotype has ten or more counts. The CDR3 spells CASSLWPPATNEKLFF. CDR3 bases: TGTGCCAGCAGCTTATGGCCTCCCGCAACTAATGAAAAACTGTTTTTT. The chain uses TRBV7-2 and TRBJ1-4, with no clear D. Germline values: CDR1 SGHTA, CDR2 FQGNSA. Trimming stripped 2 bases from V and 0 bases from J, with 10 bases between. The CDR3 totals 16 residues.

This chain uses TRBV27 with TRBJ2-7, with 7 bases lining up with TRBD1. V shed 5 bases, J shed 9 bases, and the junction held 19 bases outside the gene matches. Germline V gives CDR1 MNHEY, CDR2 SMNVEV (reference sequence). The CDR3 spans 16 residues. CDR3 residues: CASSPSRGILSFGQYF. In nucleotides, the CDR3 is TGTGCCAGCAGTCCAAGCAGGGGGATCCTTTCTTTCGGGCAGTACTTC.

Only a few counts were recorded for this clonotype. The V call is TRBV10-2, the J call TRBJ2-3; no reliable D call. Deletions cut 5 bases from V and 2 bases from J, with 11 bases between. This CDR3 is 14 amino acids long. The germline gives CDR1 WSHSY, CDR2 SAAADI. The CDR3 is CASSLSLATDTQYF. CDR3 in DNA: TGCGCCAGCAGTCTCAGCTTAGCCACAGATACGCAGTATTTT.

On this clonotype: The junction departs from the called germline gene at one end, perhaps through a read error. The chain carries TRBV6-1 and TRBJ1-2; 7 nucleotides line up with TRBD1. Germline V lookup: CDR1 MNHNS, CDR2 SASEGT. This CDR3 comprises 13 residues. The chain's CDR3 is CVSSDRESDGYTF. CDR3 DNA sequence: TGTGTCAGCAGTGACAGGGAATCGGACGGCTACACCTTC.

The rearrangement links TRBV4-1 to TRBJ1-5; 7 bases align to TRBD1. This CDR3 spans 18 amino acids. CDR1 is MGHRA, CDR2 YSYEKL, per germline. V lost 0 bases and J lost 0; bases outside the gene matches: 8. For the CDR3, the DNA is TGCGCCAGCAGCCAAGAAGACAGGGTCGGGTTTAGCAATCAGCCCCAGCATTTT. Translation: CASSQEDRVGFSNQPQHF.

This clonotype has a handful of counts. This rearrangement joins TRBV12-3 or TRBV12-4 to TRBJ1-6; no reliable D call. V lost 1 base and J 5 bases, leaving 15 bases between the germline ends. This CDR3 has 17 residues. This chain's CDR3 is CASSLGPTPANNSPLHF. The CDR3 DNA reads TGTGCCAGCAGTTTAGGACCAACACCCGCAAATAATTCACCCCTCCACTTT.

This clonotype was seen more than once but under ten times. The rearrangement links TRBV10-3 to TRBJ2-1; weak D call: TRBD2 (5 bases). Germline CDR1 is ENHRY and CDR2 is SYGVKD. CDR3 length: 14 amino acids. V lost 1 base to trimming and J lost 6 bases, with 10 bases between them. This chain's CDR3 is CAISEFPGGNEQFF. The CDR3 DNA reads TGTGCCATCAGTGAGTTTCCCGGAGGCAATGAGCAGTTCTTC.

This clonotype was picked up one time. V usage is TRBV15 and J usage is TRBJ2-3; the D gene could be TRBD1 or TRBD2 (5 bases each). Trimming stripped 0 bases from V and 5 bases from J, with 15 bases between. This CDR3 is 16 amino acids long. Germline CDR1 reads LNHNV; CDR2 reads YYDKDF (reference sequence). The CDR3 DNA reads as TGTGCCACCAGCAGAGATGTTGGGAGAGGGGTAGATACGCAGTATTTT. Protein product: CATSRDVGRGVDTQYF.